The 3 T cell receptor beta chains below come from one sample, sequenced in a study of metastatic and nonmetastatic thyroid tumors. Treatment of any kind had been given to no patient before thyroid surgery. Through MiXCR, TCRdb re-clonotyped the PCR reads. The data contain tens of thousands of clones, 17% of them singletons. Sequencing was performed on blood. The receptors stem from a male donor with papillary thyroid cancer or a benign thyroid nodule (not recorded which). Some clones in this sample may be carry-over from other donors' samples.

This clone occurred many times. The chain uses TRBV11-2 and TRBJ2-2; possibly TRBD1 for D (5 bases). This CDR3 has 20 residues. Trimming removed 0 bases at V and 0 bases at J, with 20 bases between. The germline gives CDR1 SGHAT, CDR2 FQNNGV. The CDR3 spells CASSLDLFGQDFANTGELFF. The CDR3, as DNA: TGTGCCAGCAGCTTAGATTTGTTCGGACAAGACTTCGCGAACACCGGGGAGCTGTTTTTT.

This clone appeared a few times. The chain links TRBV6-5 to TRBJ2-1, with TRBD2 matching over 8 bases. CDR1 is MNHEY, CDR2 SVGAGI, per germline. The CDR3 covers 13 residues. Unmatched junction bases numbered 7, after V lost 10 bases and J lost 5 bases. CDR3 loop: CAINSGDNNEQFF. CDR3 nucleotide sequence: TGTGCCATTAATAGCGGGGACAACAATGAGCAGTTCTTC.

This clone showed up many times. The chain couples TRBV20-1 to TRBJ2-5; 8 nucleotides match TRBD2. V shed 3 bases, J shed 5 bases, and the junction held 5 bases outside the gene matches. Per the germline V gene, CDR1 is DFQATT and CDR2 is SNEGSKA (reference sequence). This CDR3 region has 13 residues. The CDR3 loop reads CSASSGTGETQYF. For the CDR3, the DNA is TGCAGTGCTAGTAGCGGGACCGGGGAGACCCAGTACTTC.